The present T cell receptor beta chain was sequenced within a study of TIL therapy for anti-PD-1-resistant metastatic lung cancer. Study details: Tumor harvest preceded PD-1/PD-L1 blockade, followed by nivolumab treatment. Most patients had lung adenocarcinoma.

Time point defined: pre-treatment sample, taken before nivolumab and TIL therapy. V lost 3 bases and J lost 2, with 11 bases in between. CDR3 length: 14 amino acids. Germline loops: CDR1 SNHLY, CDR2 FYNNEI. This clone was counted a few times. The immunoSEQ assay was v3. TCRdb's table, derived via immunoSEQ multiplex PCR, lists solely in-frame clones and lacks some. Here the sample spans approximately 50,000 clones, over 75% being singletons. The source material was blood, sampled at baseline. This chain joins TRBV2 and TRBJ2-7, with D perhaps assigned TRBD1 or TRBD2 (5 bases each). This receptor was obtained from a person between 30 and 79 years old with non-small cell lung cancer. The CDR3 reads CASSEGVGTYEQYF. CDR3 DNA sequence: TGTGCCAGCAGTGAGGGGGTGGGAACCTACGAGCAGTACTTC.